These T cell receptor beta chains were read from a single sample in a study of blood T cell repertoires in COVID-19. Assay used: immunoSEQ multiplex PCR; TCRdb lists only in-frame clones, some missing. Of around 220,000 clones in the sample, 75% to 90% were seen once. The sample comprised PBMCs or T cells enriched from blood (not recorded which). These receptors originate from a woman between 25 and 40 years old with acute COVID-19. The CDR3 runs from the conserved cysteine through the conserved F or W. The order of the fields is D gene, V gene, CDR3 length, J gene, CDR3 protein. The D gene is left open where the match is weak.

D gene: .
V gene: TRBV5-1
CDR3 length: 15
J gene: TRBJ2-2
CDR3 protein: CASSLAYGGLRELFF

D gene: TRBD1
V gene: TRBV27
CDR3 length: 15
J gene: TRBJ1-5
CDR3 protein: CASSTMRQGNQPQHF

D gene: TRBD1
V gene: TRBV19
CDR3 length: 15
J gene: TRBJ2-2
CDR3 protein: CASTKGQGNTGELFF

D gene: .
V gene: TRBV11-2
CDR3 length: 15
J gene: TRBJ2-1
CDR3 protein: CASSLTQGPPYEQFF

D gene: TRBD1
V gene: TRBV5-5
CDR3 length: 16
J gene: TRBJ2-1
CDR3 protein: CASSLVGQGSYNEQFF

D gene: TRBD1
V gene: TRBV2
CDR3 length: 14
J gene: TRBJ1-5
CDR3 protein: CASTRTGGNQPQHF

D gene: .
V gene: TRBV7-9
CDR3 length: 15
J gene: TRBJ2-1
CDR3 protein: CASSLGVSNYNEQFF

D gene: TRBD1
V gene: TRBV5-1
CDR3 length: 18
J gene: TRBJ1-1
CDR3 protein: CASSLVAGTGTLGTEAFF

D gene: .
V gene: TRBV6-1
CDR3 length: 15
J gene: TRBJ1-6
CDR3 protein: CASSEKNGGGSPLHF

D gene: .
V gene: TRBV7-9
CDR3 length: 14
J gene: TRBJ2-7
CDR3 protein: CASSLTTLPGEQYF

D gene: .
V gene: TRBV28
CDR3 length: 15
J gene: TRBJ1-5
CDR3 protein: CASRGGARSNQPQHF

D gene: .
V gene: TRBV19
CDR3 length: 12
J gene: TRBJ1-2
CDR3 protein: CASTQLNYGYTF

D gene: TRBD2
V gene: TRBV28
CDR3 length: 16
J gene: TRBJ2-1
CDR3 protein: CASSTLGSGSWNEQFF

D gene: .
V gene: TRBV30
CDR3 length: 12
J gene: TRBJ2-7
CDR3 protein: CAWSYSSYEQYF

D gene: .
V gene: TRBV5-6
CDR3 length: 15
J gene: TRBJ2-1
CDR3 protein: CASSPEVVSWNEQFF

D gene: TRBD1
V gene: TRBV10-3
CDR3 length: 13
J gene: TRBJ2-1
CDR3 protein: CAINPGGSDEQFF

D gene: TRBD2
V gene: TRBV7-8
CDR3 length: 12
J gene: TRBJ2-1
CDR3 protein: CASSQTSGEQFF

D gene: TRBD2
V gene: TRBV29-1
CDR3 length: 15
J gene: TRBJ2-5
CDR3 protein: CSVVSSGRSSETQYF

D gene: .
V gene: TRBV7-9
CDR3 length: 15
J gene: TRBJ1-1
CDR3 protein: CASSLSSRGNTEAFF

D gene: .
V gene: TRBV4-1
CDR3 length: 15
J gene: TRBJ1-1
CDR3 protein: CASSHTTAMNTEAFF

D gene: .
V gene: TRBV7-3
CDR3 length: 15
J gene: TRBJ2-6
CDR3 protein: CASSSQAPGANVLTF

D gene: TRBD2
V gene: TRBV2
CDR3 length: 15
J gene: TRBJ2-1
CDR3 protein: CASTLLTSGRDEQFF

D gene: .
V gene: TRBV12-2
CDR3 length: 18
J gene: TRBJ1-5
CDR3 protein: CASRLAHKQSYSNQPQHF

D gene: TRBD1
V gene: TRBV19
CDR3 length: 15
J gene: TRBJ2-6
CDR3 protein: CASTSTGSGANVLTF

D gene: .
V gene: TRBV6-6
CDR3 length: 14
J gene: TRBJ2-5
CDR3 protein: CASSYLRVWETQYF

D gene: TRBD1
V gene: TRBV11-3
CDR3 length: 14
J gene: TRBJ2-7
CDR3 protein: CASSLDRGLGVQYF

D gene: TRBD1
V gene: TRBV14
CDR3 length: 13
J gene: TRBJ2-2
CDR3 protein: CASSYTGAGELFF